This T cell receptor (beta chain) was observed in a study of cytomegalovirus exposure and HLA in healthy donors. Study outcomes and limitations: Based on reports, TCR beta sequences accurately predicted HLA-A and HLA-B alleles for most subjects. A later analysis found TCR association rates differed by HLA locus, highest for DRB1 and lowest for HLA-C. Most TCR sequences were rare, but some public TCRs occurred in many donors.

With respect to this clone: Its specificity is not known.

Vbeta (60) and Jbeta (13) primers were used in the PCR. The repertoire was sequenced with immunoSEQ multiplex PCR; TCRdb's copy has only in-frame clones and lacks some. The sample gives 80,000 or so clones, around two thirds of which show up once; 4% to 5% is in the top ten. The origin of this receptor is a man aged 60 to 75 in good health and CMV-seropositive. Sequenced input: PBMCs.

The CDR3 loop reads CAIRRFSEIDTQYF. In DNA form, the CDR3 reads TGTGCCATCAGACGATTTAGCGAGATAGATACGCAGTATTTT. This chain connects TRBV10-3 to TRBJ2-3; TRBD2 is a possible D gene (5 bases). V lost 6 bases and J lost 5, with 15 bases in between. This CDR3 contains 14 residues. Germline assignment: CDR1 ENHRY and CDR2 SYGVKD.